The present T cell receptor (beta chain) was sequenced within a study of blood T cell repertoires in COVID-19. Overall study: The samples span acute and convalescent COVID-19 from the United States, Italy and Spain. PBMCs, B-cell-depleted T cells, or T cells provided the cDNA or gDNA that made up the material.

In the source study's methods: Nucleated cell counts were estimated from reference gene primer amplification. Clones were sequenced by immunoSEQ multiplex PCR, and TCRdb holds only the in-frame ones, with some missing. The DNA gave D and trimming, while V, J and clone size come from that table. The sample carries 75,000 to 100,000 clones, over 75% recorded once. There are 16 residues in the CDR3. Trimming took 3 bases from V and 5 from J, leaving 16 bases between them. Germline CDR1 is MNHNS and CDR2 is SASEGT. The origin of this receptor is a woman older than 75 with acute or convalescent COVID-19. The chain couples TRBV6-1 to TRBJ1-4; possibly TRBD1 for D (5 bases). The sample taken for sequencing was peripheral blood. CDR3 loop: CASSEGWGQPNEKLFF. CDR3 nucleotide sequence: TGTGCCAGCAGTGAGGGGTGGGGCCAGCCGAATGAAAAACTGTTTTTT.